This note documents a single T cell receptor beta chain sequence. Libraries were prepared by immunoSEQ multiplex PCR; TCRdb keeps only in-frame clonotypes and omits some of them. Among about 120,000 clones listed, about 91% were seen once. The sample belongs to a study of blood T cell repertoires in COVID-19. Germline V lookup: CDR1 SGHRS, CDR2 YFSETQ. This CDR3 is 16 amino acids long. V gave up 4 bases and J gave up 0 bases, with 14 bases separating them. This TCR derives from a man aged 45-65 years with acute or convalescent COVID-19. The chain has TRBV5-1 and TRBJ2-1; D remains unclear. The sequencing input was peripheral blood. The CDR3 sequence: CASSLADIYSYNEQFF. CDR3 DNA: TGCGCCAGCAGCCTGGCTGACATATACTCCTACAATGAGCAGTTCTTC.